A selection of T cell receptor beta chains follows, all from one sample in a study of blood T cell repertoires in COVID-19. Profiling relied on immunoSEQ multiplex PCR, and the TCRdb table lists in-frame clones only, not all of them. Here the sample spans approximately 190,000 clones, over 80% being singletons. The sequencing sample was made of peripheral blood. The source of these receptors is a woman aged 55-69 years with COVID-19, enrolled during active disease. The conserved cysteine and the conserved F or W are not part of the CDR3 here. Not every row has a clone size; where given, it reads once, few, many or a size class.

CDR3: ASSPAPDFTGTPLH
J: TRBJ1-6
length: 14
size: -
V: TRBV3-1/TRBV3-2

CDR3: ASSLHGSGESNEQF
J: TRBJ2-1
length: 14
size: -
V: TRBV19

CDR3: ASSLGGTVNSPLH
J: TRBJ1-6
length: 13
size: -
V: TRBV5-5

CDR3: ASRTGGADTQY
J: TRBJ2-3
length: 11
size: -
V: TRBV3-1/TRBV3-2

CDR3: ASSFIVVVSGANVLT
J: TRBJ2-6
length: 15
size: few
V: TRBV7-9

CDR3: ASSASPGISSYNEQF
J: TRBJ2-1
length: 15
size: -
V: TRBV7-8

CDR3: ASTTRAGDSPLH
J: TRBJ1-6
length: 12
size: -
V: TRBV28

CDR3: ASSEGSGTEAF
J: TRBJ1-1
length: 11
size: -
V: TRBV6-4

CDR3: ASSEVAGANQPQH
J: TRBJ1-5
length: 13
size: few
V: TRBV2

CDR3: ASSSQNRGISNRNTEAF
J: TRBJ1-1
length: 17
size: -
V: TRBV5-1

CDR3: ASSYAGQKNTEAF
J: TRBJ1-1
length: 13
size: -
V: TRBV6-7

CDR3: ASTTTGGLEQF
J: TRBJ2-1
length: 11
size: -
V: TRBV6-5

CDR3: ASSPGLAGPHEQY
J: TRBJ2-7
length: 13
size: -
V: TRBV18

CDR3: ASSNYTGTGLFVETQY
J: TRBJ2-5
length: 16
size: -
V: TRBV21-1

CDR3: ASSPAPRDSYGYT
J: TRBJ1-2
length: 13
size: -
V: TRBV4-2

CDR3: ASSDSASGNEQY
J: TRBJ2-7
length: 12
size: -
V: TRBV6-4

CDR3: ASSQSTSGVAEQF
J: TRBJ2-1
length: 13
size: few
V: TRBV3-1/TRBV3-2

CDR3: ASSTGGGSEKLF
J: TRBJ1-4
length: 12
size: -
V: TRBV7-9

CDR3: ASRSTGLSYEQY
J: TRBJ2-7
length: 12
size: few
V: TRBV28

CDR3: ATQALLAAGELF
J: TRBJ2-2
length: 12
size: -
V: TRBV10-2

CDR3: ASQDRGLAGAHEQF
J: TRBJ2-1
length: 14
size: -
V: TRBV27

CDR3: ASSFAGQSLRNSPLH
J: TRBJ1-6
length: 15
size: -
V: TRBV11-2

CDR3: ASSPEAGTGELF
J: TRBJ2-2
length: 12
size: -
V: TRBV11-2

CDR3: ASSEATGGAYNEQF
J: TRBJ2-1
length: 14
size: -
V: TRBV6-1

CDR3: ASSYYRGLRNTEAF
J: TRBJ1-1
length: 14
size: -
V: TRBV7-9

CDR3: ASSRLTSGGTDTQY
J: TRBJ2-3
length: 14
size: -
V: TRBV7-9

CDR3: ASSFSDRSHEQF
J: TRBJ2-1
length: 12
size: -
V: TRBV7-9

CDR3: ASSPGAGGTDTQY
J: TRBJ2-3
length: 13
size: once
V: TRBV7-3

CDR3: ASSPPALVPDTQY
J: TRBJ2-3
length: 13
size: -
V: TRBV18

CDR3: ASSDGGSNQPQH
J: TRBJ1-5
length: 12
size: once
V: TRBV25-1

CDR3: AISGPPGQGAEAF
J: TRBJ1-1
length: 13
size: once
V: TRBV10-3

CDR3: ASSPPSREKLF
J: TRBJ1-4
length: 11
size: -
V: TRBV19

CDR3: ASKGSENTEAF
J: TRBJ1-1
length: 11
size: few
V: TRBV6-7

CDR3: ASSLRGAEAGGSYEQY
J: TRBJ2-7
length: 16
size: -
V: TRBV5-5

CDR3: ASSIQQGNTGELF
J: TRBJ2-2
length: 13
size: once
V: TRBV19

CDR3: ASSRISASAKY
J: TRBJ2-7
length: 11
size: -
V: TRBV28

CDR3: ASSVGQKGLAIYNEQF
J: TRBJ2-1
length: 16
size: -
V: TRBV9

CDR3: ASSQGRTGRSAKNIQY
J: TRBJ2-4
length: 16
size: -
V: TRBV4-2

CDR3: ASSRGGLANTGELF
J: TRBJ2-2
length: 14
size: -
V: TRBV11-2

CDR3: ASSFLAGGDYEQY
J: TRBJ2-7
length: 13
size: few
V: TRBV5-1

CDR3: ASSIGSGVADTQY
J: TRBJ2-3
length: 13
size: -
V: TRBV19

CDR3: ASSEASEKLF
J: TRBJ1-4
length: 10
size: -
V: TRBV6-1

CDR3: ASSSLAGVETQY
J: TRBJ2-5
length: 12
size: -
V: TRBV27

CDR3: ATSRTGTGGFDEQF
J: TRBJ2-1
length: 14
size: few
V: TRBV24-1

CDR3: ASSVGQTNSPLH
J: TRBJ1-6
length: 12
size: -
V: TRBV9

CDR3: ASSPQPGGEQY
J: TRBJ2-7
length: 11
size: -
V: TRBV18